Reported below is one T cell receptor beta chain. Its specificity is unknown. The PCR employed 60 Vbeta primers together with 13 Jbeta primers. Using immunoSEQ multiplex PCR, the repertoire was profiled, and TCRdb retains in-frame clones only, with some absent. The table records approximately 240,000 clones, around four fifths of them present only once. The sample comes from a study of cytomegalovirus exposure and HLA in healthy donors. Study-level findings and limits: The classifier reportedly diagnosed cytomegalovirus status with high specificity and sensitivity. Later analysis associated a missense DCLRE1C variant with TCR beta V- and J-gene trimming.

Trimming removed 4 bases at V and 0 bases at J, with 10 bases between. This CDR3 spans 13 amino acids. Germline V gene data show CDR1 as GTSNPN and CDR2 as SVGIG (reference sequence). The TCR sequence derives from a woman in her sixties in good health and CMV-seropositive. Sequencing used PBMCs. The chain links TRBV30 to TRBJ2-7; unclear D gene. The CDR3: CAWKSLSSYEQYF. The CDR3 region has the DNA TGTGCCTGGAAATCGCTGAGCTCCTACGAGCAGTACTTC.